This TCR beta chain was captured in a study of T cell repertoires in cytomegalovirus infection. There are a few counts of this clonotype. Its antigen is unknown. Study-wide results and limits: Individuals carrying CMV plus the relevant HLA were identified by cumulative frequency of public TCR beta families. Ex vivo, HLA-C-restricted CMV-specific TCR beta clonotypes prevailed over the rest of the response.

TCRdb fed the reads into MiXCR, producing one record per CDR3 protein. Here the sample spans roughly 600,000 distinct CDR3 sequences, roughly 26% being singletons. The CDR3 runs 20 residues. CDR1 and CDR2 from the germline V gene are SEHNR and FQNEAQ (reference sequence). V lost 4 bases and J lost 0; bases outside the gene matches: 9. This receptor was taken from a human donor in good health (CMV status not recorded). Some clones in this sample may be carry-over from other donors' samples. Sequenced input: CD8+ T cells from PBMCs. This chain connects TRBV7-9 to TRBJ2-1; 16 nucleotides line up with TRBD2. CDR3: CASSSPGLAGGRSSYNEQFF. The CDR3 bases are TGTGCCAGCAGCTCTCCGGGACTAGCGGGGGGGCGGAGCTCCTACAATGAGCAGTTCTTC.